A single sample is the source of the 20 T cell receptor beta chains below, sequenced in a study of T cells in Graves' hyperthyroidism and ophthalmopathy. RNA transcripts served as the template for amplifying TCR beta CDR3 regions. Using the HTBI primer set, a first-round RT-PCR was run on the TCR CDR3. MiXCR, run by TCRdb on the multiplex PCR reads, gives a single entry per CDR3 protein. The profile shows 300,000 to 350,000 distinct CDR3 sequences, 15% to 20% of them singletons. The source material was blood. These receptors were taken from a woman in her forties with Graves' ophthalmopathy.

CDR3 in amino acids: CASSLVGTSTYEQYF. The CDR3, as DNA: TGTGCCAGCAGCTTAGTCGGGACTTCAACCTACGAGCAGTACTTC. The rearrangement links TRBV7-2 to TRBJ2-7, with D tentatively TRBD2 (6 bases). The length of the CDR3 is 15 residues. Trimming took off 1 base at V and 2 bases at J, with 12 bases between the two ends. Germline values: CDR1 SGHTA, CDR2 FQGNSA.

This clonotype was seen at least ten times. CDR3 sequence reads: CAGAMGQGIIQETQYF. DNA of the CDR3: TGTGCCGGAGCTATGGGACAGGGAATTATCCAAGAGACCCAGTACTTC. The rearrangement uses TRBV6-1 and TRBJ2-5, with TRBD1 identical over 9 bases. Per the germline V gene, CDR1 is MNHNS and CDR2 is SASEGT. The CDR3 loop spans 16 amino acids. V trimming: 11 bases; J trimming: 1 base; junction bases outside the gene matches: 14.

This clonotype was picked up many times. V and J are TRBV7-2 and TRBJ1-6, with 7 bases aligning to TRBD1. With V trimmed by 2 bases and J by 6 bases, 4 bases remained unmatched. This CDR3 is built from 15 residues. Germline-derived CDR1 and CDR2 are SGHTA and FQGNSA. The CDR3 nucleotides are TGTGCCAGCAGCTTACACGACAGGGCTAATTCACCCCTCCACTTT. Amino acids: CASSLHDRANSPLHF.

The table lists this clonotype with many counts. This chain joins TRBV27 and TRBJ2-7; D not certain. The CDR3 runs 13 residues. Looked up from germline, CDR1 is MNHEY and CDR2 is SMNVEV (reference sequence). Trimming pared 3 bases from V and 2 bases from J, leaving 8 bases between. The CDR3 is CASSFQVTYEQYF. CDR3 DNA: TGTGCCAGCAGTTTCCAGGTTACCTACGAGCAGTACTTC.

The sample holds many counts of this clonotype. CDR3 bases: TGTGCCAGTAGTATTTTTGAGGGGACCGGGGAGCTGTTTTTT. Translated: CASSIFEGTGELFF. This rearrangement joins TRBV19 to TRBJ2-2; D assignment may be TRBD1 or TRBD2 (5 bases each). Trimming pared 3 bases from V and 5 bases from J, leaving 10 bases between. The germline gives CDR1 LNHDA, CDR2 SQIVND (reference sequence). The CDR3 spans 14 residues.

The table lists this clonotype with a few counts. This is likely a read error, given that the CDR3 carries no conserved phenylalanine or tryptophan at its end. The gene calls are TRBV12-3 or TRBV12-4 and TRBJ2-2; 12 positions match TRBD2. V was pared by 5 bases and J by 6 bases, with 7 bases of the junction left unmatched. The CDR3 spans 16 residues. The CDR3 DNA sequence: TGTGCCAGCAGTCCGTTGACTAGCGGGAGTGCCGGGGAGCTGTTTTCT. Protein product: CASSPLTSGSAGELFS.

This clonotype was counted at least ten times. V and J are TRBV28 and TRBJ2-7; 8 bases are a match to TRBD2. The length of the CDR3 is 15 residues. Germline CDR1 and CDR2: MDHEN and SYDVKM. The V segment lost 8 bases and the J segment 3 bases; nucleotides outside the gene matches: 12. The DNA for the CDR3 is TGTGCCAGCTCCCCCGCGGGACTAGTTGGCTACGAGCAGTACTTC. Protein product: CASSPAGLVGYEQYF.

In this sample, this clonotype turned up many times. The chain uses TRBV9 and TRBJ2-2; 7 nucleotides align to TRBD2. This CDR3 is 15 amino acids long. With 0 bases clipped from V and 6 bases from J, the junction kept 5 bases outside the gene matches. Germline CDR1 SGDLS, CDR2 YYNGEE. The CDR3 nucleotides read TGTGCCAGCAGCGTAGGTCCCCGGGAGGCCGGGGAGCTGTTTTTT. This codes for CASSVGPREAGELFF.

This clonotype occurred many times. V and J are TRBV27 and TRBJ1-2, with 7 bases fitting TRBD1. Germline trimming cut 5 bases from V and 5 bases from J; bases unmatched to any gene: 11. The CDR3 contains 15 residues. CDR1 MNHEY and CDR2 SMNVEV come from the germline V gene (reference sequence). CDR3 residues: CASSPGTVGAYGYTF. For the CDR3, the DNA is TGTGCCAGCAGTCCGGGGACAGTAGGAGCGTATGGCTACACCTTC.

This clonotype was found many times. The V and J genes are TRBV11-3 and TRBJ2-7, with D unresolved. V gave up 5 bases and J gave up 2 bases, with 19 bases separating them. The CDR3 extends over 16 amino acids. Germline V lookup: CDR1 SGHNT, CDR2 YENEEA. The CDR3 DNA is TGTGCCAGCAGCCTCCCGTGTGTGGGTCTGACCTACGAGCAGTACTTC. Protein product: CASSLPCVGLTYEQYF.

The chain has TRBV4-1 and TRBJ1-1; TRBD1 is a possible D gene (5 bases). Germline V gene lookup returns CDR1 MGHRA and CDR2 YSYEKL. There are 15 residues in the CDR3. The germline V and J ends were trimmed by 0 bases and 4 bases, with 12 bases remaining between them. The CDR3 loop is CASSQERGGSTEAFF. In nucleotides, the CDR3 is TGCGCCAGCAGCCAAGAGCGGGGGGGAAGCACTGAAGCTTTCTTT.

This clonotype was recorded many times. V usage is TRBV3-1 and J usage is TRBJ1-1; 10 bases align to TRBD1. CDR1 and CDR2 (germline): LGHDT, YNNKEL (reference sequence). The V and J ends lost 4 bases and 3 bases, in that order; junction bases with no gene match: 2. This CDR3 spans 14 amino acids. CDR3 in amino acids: CASSLGTGDTEAFF. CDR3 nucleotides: TGTGCCAGCAGCCTAGGGACAGGGGACACTGAAGCTTTCTTT.

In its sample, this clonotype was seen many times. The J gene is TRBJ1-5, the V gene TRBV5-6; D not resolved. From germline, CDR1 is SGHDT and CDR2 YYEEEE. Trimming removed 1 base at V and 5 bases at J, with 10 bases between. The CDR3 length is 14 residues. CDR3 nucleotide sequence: TGTGCCAGCAGCTTGTGGAGGGATGATCAGCCCCAGCATTTT. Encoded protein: CASSLWRDDQPQHF.

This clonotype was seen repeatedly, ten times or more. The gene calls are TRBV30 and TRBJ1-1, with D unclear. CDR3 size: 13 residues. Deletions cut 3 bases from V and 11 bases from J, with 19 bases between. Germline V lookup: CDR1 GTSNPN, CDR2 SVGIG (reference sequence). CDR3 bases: TGTGCCTGGAGGAGCCGGGCCCCGAGGCGGGCTTTCTTT. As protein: CAWRSRAPRRAFF. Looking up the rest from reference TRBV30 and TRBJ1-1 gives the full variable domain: SQTIHQWPATLVQPVGSPLSLECTVEGTSNPNLYWYRQAAGRGLQLLFYSVGIGQISSEVPQNLSASRPQDRQFILSSKKLLLSDSGFYLCAWRSRAPRRAFFGQGTRLTVV.

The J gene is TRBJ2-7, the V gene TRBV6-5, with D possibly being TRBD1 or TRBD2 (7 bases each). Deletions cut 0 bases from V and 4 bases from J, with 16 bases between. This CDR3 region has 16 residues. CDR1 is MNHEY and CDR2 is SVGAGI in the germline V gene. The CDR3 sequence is CASSYSGRGGGYEQYF. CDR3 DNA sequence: TGTGCCAGCAGTTACTCGGGCAGGGGGGGAGGTTACGAGCAGTACTTC.

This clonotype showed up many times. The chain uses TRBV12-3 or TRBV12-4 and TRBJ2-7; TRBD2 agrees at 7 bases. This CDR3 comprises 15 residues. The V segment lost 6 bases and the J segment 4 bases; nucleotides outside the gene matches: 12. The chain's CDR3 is CASRLSGTTFYEQYF. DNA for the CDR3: TGTGCCAGCAGACTATCCGGGACTACCTTTTACGAGCAGTACTTC.

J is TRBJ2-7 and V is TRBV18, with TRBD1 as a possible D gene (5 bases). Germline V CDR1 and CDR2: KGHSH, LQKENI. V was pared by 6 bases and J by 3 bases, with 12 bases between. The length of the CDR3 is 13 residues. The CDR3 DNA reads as TGTGCCAGCTCGCACAGGTTTCTCTACGAGCAGTACTTC. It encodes CASSHRFLYEQYF.

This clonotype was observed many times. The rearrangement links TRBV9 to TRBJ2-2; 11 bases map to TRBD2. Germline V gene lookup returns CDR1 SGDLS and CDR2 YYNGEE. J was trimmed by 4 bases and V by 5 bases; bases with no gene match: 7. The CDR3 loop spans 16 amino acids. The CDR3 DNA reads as TGTGCCAGCAGTGATGGGACTAGCGGCCCCACCGGGGAGCTGTTTTTT. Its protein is CASSDGTSGPTGELFF.

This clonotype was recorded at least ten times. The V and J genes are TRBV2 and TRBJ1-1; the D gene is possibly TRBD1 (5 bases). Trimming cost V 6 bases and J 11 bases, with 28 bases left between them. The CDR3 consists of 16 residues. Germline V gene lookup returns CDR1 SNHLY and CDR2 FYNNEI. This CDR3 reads CASSLEGARRGLAAFF. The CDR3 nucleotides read TGTGCCAGCAGCCTAGAAGGGGCCAGACGGGGTCTGGCGGCTTTCTTT.

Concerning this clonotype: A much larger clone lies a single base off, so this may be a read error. CDR3 sequence: CVSSQSPSSREAEAFF. In nucleotides, the CDR3 is TGTGTCAGCAGCCAATCGCCCTCATCCCGGGAGGCTGAAGCTTTCTTT. The V call is TRBV16, the J call TRBJ1-1, with D unresolved. This CDR3 has 16 residues. Germline V gene sequence: CDR1 KGHSY, CDR2 FQNENV.